The clone carrying this TCR beta chain was observed once. In the original processing: Nucleated cell number was recorded as an estimate derived from reference gene primer amplification. Assay used: immunoSEQ multiplex PCR; TCRdb lists only in-frame clones, some missing. The V and J calls and clone size come from that table; D and trimming were worked out from the DNA. The repertoire holds fewer than 200,000 clones, about three quarters seen once, with more than 25% in the top ten. This specimen comes from a study of blood T cell repertoires in COVID-19. Study at large: Collection of acute and convalescent COVID-19 samples took place in the United States, Italy and Spain. T cells, B-cell-depleted T cells, or PBMCs supplied cDNA or gDNA.

Germline CDR1 is KGHSH and CDR2 is LQKENI. Trimming shortened V by 2 bases and J by 3 bases, and 4 bases separated the two germline ends. The CDR3 covers 13 residues. Material: peripheral blood. The receptor was derived from a woman in her seventies with acute or convalescent COVID-19. The V gene is TRBV18, the J gene TRBJ2-2; D remains unclear. The CDR3 nucleotides read TGTGCCAGCTCACCAACTTACACCGGGGAGCTGTTTTTT. This codes for CASSPTYTGELFF.